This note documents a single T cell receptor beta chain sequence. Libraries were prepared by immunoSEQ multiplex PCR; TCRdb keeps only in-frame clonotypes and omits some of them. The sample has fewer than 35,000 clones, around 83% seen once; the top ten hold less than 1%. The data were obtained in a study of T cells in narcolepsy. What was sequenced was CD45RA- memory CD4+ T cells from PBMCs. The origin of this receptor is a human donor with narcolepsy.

CDR3 coding DNA: TGTGCCAGTAGTCCCGGGACAGGACTTAATGAAAAACTGTTTTTT. This sequence encodes CASSPGTGLNEKLFF. V usage is TRBV19 and J usage is TRBJ1-4, with TRBD1 matching over 8 bases. The V segment lost 5 bases and the J segment 4 bases; nucleotides outside the gene matches: 6. Germline CDR1 reads LNHDA; CDR2 reads SQIVND (reference sequence). This CDR3 contains 15 residues. Filled out from reference TRBV19 and TRBJ1-4, the complete variable domain reads DGGITQSPKYLFRKEGQNVTLSCEQNLNHDAMYWYRQDPGQGLRLIYYSQIVNDFQKGDIAEGYSVSREKKESFPLTVTSAQKNPTAFYLCASSPGTGLNEKLFFGSGTQLSVL.